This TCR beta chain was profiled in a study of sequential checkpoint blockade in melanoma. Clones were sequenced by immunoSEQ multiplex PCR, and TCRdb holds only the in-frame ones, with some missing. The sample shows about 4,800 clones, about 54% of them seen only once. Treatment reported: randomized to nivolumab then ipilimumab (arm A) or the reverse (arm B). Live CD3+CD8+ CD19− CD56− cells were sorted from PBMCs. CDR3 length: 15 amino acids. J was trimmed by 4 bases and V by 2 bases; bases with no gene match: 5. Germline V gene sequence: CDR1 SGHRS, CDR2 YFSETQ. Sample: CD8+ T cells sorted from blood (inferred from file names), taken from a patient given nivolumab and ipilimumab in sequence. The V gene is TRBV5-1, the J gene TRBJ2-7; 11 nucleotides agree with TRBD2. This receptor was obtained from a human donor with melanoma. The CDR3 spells CASSFHSGREYEQYF. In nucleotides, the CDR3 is TGCGCCAGCAGCTTCCATAGCGGGAGGGAGTACGAGCAGTACTTC.